The rows below give T cell receptor beta chains drawn from one sample of a study of CD8 T cells in Susac syndrome. TCRdb re-analysed the immunoSEQ multiplex PCR reads in MiXCR, keeping a single row per CDR3 protein. Of 75,000 or so distinct CDR3 sequences in the sample, 94% were seen once. Sequencing was performed on CD8+ T cells from PBMCs. All receptors come from a human donor with Susac syndrome. Each CDR3 is given with its conserved first and last residue. A D gene is named only where the DNA matches it firmly. Some rows mark clone size as missing; the rest say once, few, many or name a class of expanded clone.

cdr3_nt,cdr3_aa,v_call,d_call,clone_size,j_call
TGTGCCAGCAGGCTAGAAAACAAAGAGACCCAGTACTTC,CASRLENKETQYF,TRBV6-1,NA,few,TRBJ2-5
TGTGCCAGCAGCCAAGAAGGGACTAGCGGCACAGATACGCAGTATTTT,CASSQEGTSGTDTQYF,TRBV3-1,TRBD2,NA,TRBJ2-3
TGTGCCAGCAGAGGACTAGCGGCCTACGAGCAGTACTTC,CASRGLAAYEQYF,TRBV6-6,TRBD2,NA,TRBJ2-7
TGTGCCAGCAGTGAATCGGCCCAGGGGTACCAAGAGACCCAGTACTTC,CASSESAQGYQETQYF,TRBV25-1,NA,NA,TRBJ2-5
TGTGCCTGGAGTGTAGGGGACAGGAATGAGCAGTTCTTC,CAWSVGDRNEQFF,TRBV30,TRBD1,NA,TRBJ2-1
TGTGCCACCACCGTGACTAGCCCCCGTCCAGAAGGGTTTGGAGATACGCAGTATTTT,CATTVTSPRPEGFGDTQYF,TRBV24-1,TRBD2,NA,TRBJ2-3
TGCAGCGTTGAAGAGATGTACCAAGAGACCCAGTACTTC,CSVEEMYQETQYF,TRBV29-1,NA,NA,TRBJ2-5
TGTGCCAGCAGTTTAACGGCGAACTATGGCTACACCTTC,CASSLTANYGYTF,TRBV27,NA,NA,TRBJ1-2
TGTGCCAGCAGTTTCCCCGGACAGGTTAAGCAAGAGACCCAGTACTTC,CASSFPGQVKQETQYF,TRBV27,TRBD1,NA,TRBJ2-5
TGTGCCAGCAGTTACAAGGCCCCAGATACGCAGTATTTT,CASSYKAPDTQYF,TRBV27,NA,NA,TRBJ2-3
TGTGCCAGCAGCCAAGATGTGACTAACTATCAGCCCCAGCATTTT,CASSQDVTNYQPQHF,TRBV3-1,NA,NA,TRBJ1-5
TGTGCCAGCAGCTTAGACTCCCTCGGGACAGGGATAAAAATAGGGCCCCAGCATTTT,CASSLDSLGTGIKIGPQHF,TRBV7-2,TRBD1,NA,TRBJ1-5
TGTGCCAGCAGCTCCCACCTACCCACAGGGCTGGGGGAGACCCAGTACTTC,CASSSHLPTGLGETQYF,TRBV7-9,NA,NA,TRBJ2-5
TGTGCCAGCAGTTTAGGGACTCCCTCAACAACGACAGACACAGATACGCAGTATTTT,CASSLGTPSTTTDTDTQYF,TRBV27,NA,NA,TRBJ2-3
TGTGCCAGCAGCCCACCTCAACTGCTAAAGCAGTACTTC,CASSPPQLLKQYF,TRBV3-1,NA,once,TRBJ2-7
TGTGCCAGCAGCCAAATCTATGAAAAACTGTTTTTT,CASSQIYEKLFF,TRBV28,NA,NA,TRBJ1-4
TGCAGTGCTAGAGATGTCGGGGACTCGCTTCGGGGCTACACCTTC,CSARDVGDSLRGYTF,TRBV20-1,NA,NA,TRBJ1-2
TGTGCCAGTAGCCCTAGGACAGGTACAGGGCATGAGCAGTTCTTC,CASSPRTGTGHEQFF,TRBV19,TRBD1,NA,TRBJ2-1
TGCGCCAGCAGCTCCCTGGGAGGGACCTATGGCTACACCTTC,CASSSLGGTYGYTF,TRBV5-1,NA,NA,TRBJ1-2
TGCAGTGCTAGAGATAGCGGGAGGGAGCAAGAGACCCAGTACTTC,CSARDSGREQETQYF,TRBV20-1,TRBD2,NA,TRBJ2-5
TGCACGACAGGCGAAAACTATGGCTACACCTTC,CTTGENYGYTF,TRBV29-1,NA,once,TRBJ1-2
TGCGCCAGCAGCTTAACCGGGACAGGTTTTATGGGGGAGCTGTTTTTT,CASSLTGTGFMGELFF,TRBV4-3,TRBD1,NA,TRBJ2-2
TGCGCCAGCAGTCGCGGGATGGGGACCATAGTCGAGCAGTACTTC,CASSRGMGTIVEQYF,TRBV4-3,NA,once,TRBJ2-7
TGTGCCAGCAGTCGGCGGGAGAACACCGGGGAGCTGTTTTTT,CASSRRENTGELFF,TRBV11-2,NA,NA,TRBJ2-2
TGTGCCAGCAGCTTGACGGGACAGGGACTGGAGACCCAGTACTTC,CASSLTGQGLETQYF,TRBV7-8,TRBD1,NA,TRBJ2-5
TGTGCCAGCAGTCCTACAGGGGAGTATCCTCAAGAGCAGTACTTC,CASSPTGEYPQEQYF,TRBV28,TRBD1,NA,TRBJ2-7
TGTGCCGTTGCCGGGACAGGGGGTGGCGAGCAGTACTTC,CAVAGTGGGEQYF,TRBV28,TRBD1,NA,TRBJ2-7
TGTGCCAGCAGAGGGGTGTCAGGACAGGGGACCGGGGAGCTGTTTTTT,CASRGVSGQGTGELFF,TRBV12-3/TRBV12-4,TRBD1,NA,TRBJ2-2
TGTGCCAGCAGCCAAGGGGGCCACGGGGAAGAGACCCAGTACTTC,CASSQGGHGEETQYF,TRBV3-1,NA,NA,TRBJ2-5
TGCGCCAGCAGCACTGGAGGGACTCTTGAAAAACTGTTTTTT,CASSTGGTLEKLFF,TRBV5-1,NA,NA,TRBJ1-4
TGTGCCAGCAGCTTGGCGGGGGCGCGCGGTAATAGTGAAGCTTTCTTT,CASSLAGARGNSEAFF,TRBV5-6,NA,NA,TRBJ1-1
TGTGCCAGCAACCCCGGACAGACCCACTATGGCTACACCTTC,CASNPGQTHYGYTF,TRBV12-3/TRBV12-4,NA,NA,TRBJ1-2
TGCGCCAGCAGCCCCTTCGGATCGTACAATGAGCAGTTCTTC,CASSPFGSYNEQFF,TRBV4-3,NA,NA,TRBJ2-1
TGTGCCAGCAGTTTAGCACTAGCGGGTAGTGAGCAGTTCTTC,CASSLALAGSEQFF,TRBV27,TRBD2,NA,TRBJ2-1
TGTGCCAGCAGTCCCTCAACAGGGCAAATCTCCTACGAGCAGTACTTC,CASSPSTGQISYEQYF,TRBV27,NA,NA,TRBJ2-7
TGCAGCGTACCCCGGGACGAAAAACTGTTTTTT,CSVPRDEKLFF,TRBV29-1,NA,NA,TRBJ1-4
TGTGCCAGCAGCTTGCGGGGAAAAGGCTACACCTTC,CASSLRGKGYTF,TRBV5-4,NA,NA,TRBJ1-2